What follows are 20 T cell receptor beta chains derived from one specimen sequenced in a study of Ad26.COV2.S vaccination and SARS-CoV-2 variants. Treatment meaning: roughly 20 received Ad26.COV2.S at low or high dose, single or two shots; roughly 5 received placebo; per-sample allocation not given. Day 63 following the first vaccine or placebo injection was when the samples were taken. Profiled with immunoSEQ multiplex PCR; TCRdb holds only in-frame clones, not every one. This repertoire shows approximately 460,000 clones, about 88% found once; its top ten account for approximately 1.7%. Sequences were derived from peripheral blood, sampled in a trial of Ad26.COV2.S vaccine versus placebo. The receptors shown here come from a person between 18 and 60 years old who received the Ad26.COV2.S COVID-19 vaccine or a placebo.

The genes are TRBV25-1 and TRBJ2-5, with 7 bases fitting TRBD2. This CDR3 has 17 residues. With V trimmed by 4 bases and J by 4 bases, 15 bases remained unmatched. CDR1 is MGHDK and CDR2 is SYGVNS in the germline V gene. CDR3 loop: CASSVSTGEGFRETQYF. CDR3 in DNA: TGTGCCAGCAGTGTATCGACTGGGGAGGGTTTTCGAGAGACCCAGTACTTC.

This clone was observed a handful of times. CDR3 sequence reads: CASSVDTDSGNTIYF. The DNA for the CDR3 is TGTGCCAGCAGCGTAGACACCGACTCTGGAAACACCATATATTTT. The V and J genes are TRBV9 and TRBJ1-3; D gene ambiguous. The CDR3 covers 15 residues. In germline, CDR1 is SGDLS, CDR2 YYNGEE. V gave up 0 bases and J gave up 0 bases, with 7 bases separating them.

Concerning this clone: The sample carries other DNA sequences with the same CDR3. V usage is TRBV18 and J usage is TRBJ1-1; no reliable D call. V was pared by 3 bases and J by 2 bases, with 4 bases between. Germline V gives CDR1 KGHSH, CDR2 LQKENI. This CDR3 has 12 residues. CDR3 region: CASSPSNTEAFF. DNA of the CDR3: TGTGCCAGCTCACCGTCCAACACTGAAGCTTTCTTT.

This clone occurred once. The gene calls are TRBV12-3 or TRBV12-4 and TRBJ1-2; D remains unclear. CDR3 length: 13 amino acids. The ends were cut back, 3 bases at V and 3 bases at J, with 8 bases in the middle. The CDR3 sequence: CASSFRWHYGYTF. Here the CDR3 DNA reads TGTGCCAGCAGTTTCCGTTGGCACTATGGCTACACCTTC.

This clone was seen just once. This chain links TRBV2 with TRBJ2-2; weak D call: TRBD1 (5 bases). The V gene's germline CDR1 is SNHLY and CDR2 FYNNEI. The V end was cut by 8 bases, the J end by 0 bases, with 13 bases between. This CDR3 region has 15 residues. CDR3 nucleotides: TGTGCCAGCGTTTTGGGGCGGACGAACACCGGGGAGCTGTTTTTT. This encodes CASVLGRTNTGELFF.

The rearrangement uses TRBV28 and TRBJ2-1, with 8 bases lining up with TRBD2. The junction had 6 bases not matched to a gene; V was cut back by 7 bases and J by 4 bases. The CDR3 runs 14 residues. Germline CDR1 and CDR2: MDHEN and SYDVKM. The CDR3 sequence: CASTIGTSYNEQFF. Written as DNA, the CDR3 is TGTGCCAGCACTATAGGGACTAGTTACAATGAGCAGTTCTTC. Full variable domain (missing parts from reference TRBV28 and TRBJ2-1): DVKVTQSSRYLVKRTGEKVFLECVQDMDHENMFWYRQDPGLGLRLIYFSYDVKMKEKGDIPEGYSVSREKKERFSLILESASTNQTSMYLCASTIGTSYNEQFFGPGTRLTVL.

The V gene is TRBV5-6, the J gene TRBJ2-2; 12 bases align to TRBD1. V was clipped by 0 bases and J by 7 bases; unmatched bases: 4. The V gene's germline CDR1 is SGHDT and CDR2 YYEEEE. This CDR3 spans 16 amino acids. The CDR3 spells CASSLVGTGGFGELFF. CDR3 DNA sequence: TGTGCCAGCAGCTTGGTGGGGACAGGGGGCTTCGGGGAGCTGTTTTTT.

This clone was seen a few times. The chain employs TRBV6-2 or TRBV6-3 and TRBJ2-6, with D unclear. Trimming removed 3 bases at V and 0 bases at J, with 9 bases between. This CDR3 comprises 16 residues. CDR1 is MNHEY and CDR2 is SVGEGT in the germline V gene. The CDR3 here is CASSYTGGSGANVLTF. CDR3 sequence (DNA): TGTGCCAGCAGTTATACGGGCGGCTCTGGGGCCAACGTCCTGACTTTC.

The rearrangement uses TRBV7-8 and TRBJ2-2; 7 nucleotides agree with TRBD2. This CDR3 has 16 residues. Trimming removed 5 bases from V and 1 base from J; junction bases left unmatched: 7. Germline assignment: CDR1 SGHVS and CDR2 FQNEAQ. The chain's CDR3 is CASSGRAGLNTGELFF. DNA of the CDR3: TGTGCCAGCAGCGGACGAGCGGGGCTGAACACCGGGGAGCTGTTTTTT.

V and J are TRBV4-3 and TRBJ2-2, with D tentatively TRBD2 (6 bases). There are 15 residues in the CDR3. Per the germline V gene, CDR1 is LGHNA and CDR2 is YSLEER. V dropped 0 bases and J dropped 4 bases, with 9 bases sitting between them. The CDR3 reads CASSQDAGSTGELFF. CDR3 DNA sequence: TGCGCCAGCAGCCAAGATGCGGGGAGCACCGGGGAGCTGTTTTTT.

The chain links TRBV7-2 to TRBJ1-2, with D possibly being TRBD1 (6 bases). The germline V gene has CDR1 SGHTA and CDR2 FQGNSA. Trimming removed 5 bases at V and 6 bases at J, with 19 bases between. The CDR3 loop spans 15 amino acids. The CDR3 nucleotides are TGTGCCAGCAGCCCGTGGGGGGCGCGCGGGGATGGCTACACCTTC. This codes for CASSPWGARGDGYTF.

This chain joins TRBV30 and TRBJ1-5; a weak D match, TRBD1 (5 bases). Germline CDR1 GTSNPN, CDR2 SVGIG (reference sequence). This CDR3 is 15 amino acids long. Between the trimmed V and J ends, which lost 3 bases and 5 bases, there was a span of 17 bases. The CDR3 DNA follows: TGTGCCTGGAGCGGGGGACTGAGCACGCATCAGCCCCAGCATTTT. It yields the protein CAWSGGLSTHQPQHF.

The rearrangement joins TRBV27 to TRBJ2-1; 14 nucleotides line up with TRBD2. CDR1 and CDR2 from the germline V gene are MNHEY and SMNVEV (reference sequence). Trimming at V came to 5 bases and at J to 7 bases, leaving 10 bases not matched to a gene. The CDR3 has 17 residues. This chain's CDR3 is CASSRLAGGPLGNEQFF. As DNA, the CDR3 is TGTGCCAGCAGTCGACTAGCGGGAGGGCCTCTCGGAAATGAGCAGTTCTTC.

The J gene is TRBJ1-4, the V gene TRBV5-4; the D gene is possibly TRBD1 (5 bases). This CDR3 is built from 14 residues. Per the germline V gene, CDR1 is SGHNT and CDR2 is YYREEE (reference sequence). The ends were cut back, 4 bases at V and 11 bases at J, with 18 bases in the middle. The CDR3 bases are TGTGCCAGCAGCGCGGGGGGAAGTAAGGCGAAACTGTTTTTT. It codes for CASSAGGSKAKLFF.

This chain uses TRBV6-5 with TRBJ2-1; 15 bases map to TRBD2. CDR3 size: 16 residues. From germline, CDR1 is MNHEY and CDR2 SVGAGI. Trimming at V came to 2 bases and at J to 4 bases, leaving 0 bases not matched to a gene. Written as DNA, the CDR3 is TGTGCCAGCAGTTACGGACTAGCGGGAGGGTACAATGAGCAGTTCTTC. It encodes CASSYGLAGGYNEQFF.

A single count supports this clone. The chain employs TRBV19 and TRBJ2-5; possible D gene TRBD1, 8 bases. CDR3 length: 14 amino acids. V dropped 5 bases and J dropped 7 bases, with 17 bases sitting between them. Per germline, CDR1 LNHDA and CDR2 SQIVND (reference sequence). This CDR3 reads CASSSSTGGATQYF. The CDR3 DNA reads TGTGCCAGTAGTTCCTCAACAGGGGGGGCGACCCAGTACTTC.

This chain joins TRBV7-9 and TRBJ2-7; D is uncertain. There are 12 residues in the CDR3. V was cut by 1 base and J by 9 bases, with 10 bases left in between. The V gene's germline CDR1 is SEHNR and CDR2 FQNEAQ (reference sequence). The CDR3 reads CASSLDSLTQYF. CDR3 nucleotides: TGTGCCAGCAGCTTAGATAGCCTCACGCAGTACTTC.

The V and J genes are TRBV7-9 and TRBJ2-7, with TRBD1 matching 10 bases. Germline-derived CDR1 and CDR2 are SEHNR and FQNEAQ (reference sequence). Trimming cost V 6 bases and J 11 bases; bases outside gene matches: 13. CDR3 size: 14 residues. The CDR3 coding sequence is TGTGCCAGCAGTCCCGGGACAGGGGAGGCAGAGGAGTACTTC. Amino acid sequence: CASSPGTGEAEEYF.

This clone is a singleton in its sample. This chain connects TRBV6-6 to TRBJ1-2, with a weak D call TRBD1 (6 bases). V gave up 6 bases and J gave up 1 base, with 9 bases separating them. CDR3 length equals 13 residues. Germline CDR1 and CDR2: MNHNY and SVGAGI (reference sequence). The CDR3 loop reads CASRDRNNYGYTF. CDR3 nucleotide sequence: TGTGCCAGCAGGGACAGAAATAACTATGGCTACACCTTC.

The rearrangement joins TRBV7-3 to TRBJ1-1; D is unresolved. The CDR3 is made up of 16 amino acids. Germline V gives CDR1 SGHTA, CDR2 FQGTGA. Trimming pared 1 base from V and 0 bases from J, leaving 12 bases between. CDR3: CASSLSPVSMNTEAFF. The CDR3 nucleotides are TGTGCCAGCAGCTTAAGTCCCGTCTCGATGAACACTGAAGCTTTCTTT.